A selection of T cell receptor beta chains follows, all from one sample in a study of cytomegalovirus exposure and HLA in healthy donors. TCRdb's table, derived via immunoSEQ multiplex PCR, lists solely in-frame clones and lacks some. This sample has about 150,000 clones, with 75% to 85% found just once. The sample taken for sequencing was PBMCs. These receptors came from a young man in good health and CMV-seropositive. Each CDR3 is given with its conserved first and last residue. The D gene is left open where the match is weak. Expanded clones get a size class; other rows say once, few or many, or leave the size out.

size	V	J	length	D	CDR3	DNA
-	TRBV7-6	TRBJ2-7	19	TRBD2	CASSTRLAGDYQYGIEQYF	TGTGCCAGCAGCACCCGACTAGCGGGAGATTACCAATACGGAATAGAGCAGTACTTC
-	TRBV7-9	TRBJ1-3	14	TRBD1	CASGDRALGNTIYF	TGTGCCAGCGGGGACAGGGCTCTTGGAAACACCATATATTTT
-	TRBV27	TRBJ2-5	12	TRBD2	CASGEGLETQYF	TGTGCCAGCGGGGAGGGATTGGAGACCCAGTACTTC
-	TRBV4-2	TRBJ2-3	13	-	CASSQESPGTQYF	TGTGCCAGCAGCCAAGAGAGTCCGGGGACGCAGTATTTT
-	TRBV18	TRBJ2-3	17	TRBD2	CASLTMASGGSYDTQYF	TGTGCCAGCCTCACCATGGCTAGCGGGGGTTCGTATGATACGCAGTATTTT
once	TRBV27	TRBJ2-2	14	-	CASSKEGYTGELFF	TGTGCCAGCAGCAAAGAGGGATACACCGGGGAGCTGTTTTTT
-	TRBV7-9	TRBJ2-1	13	-	CASSLLEDNEQFF	TGTGCCAGCAGCTTACTCGAGGACAATGAGCAGTTCTTC
-	TRBV7-3	TRBJ2-7	16	TRBD2	CASSLQAGESSYEQYF	TGTGCCAGCAGCTTACAGGCGGGAGAATCCTCCTACGAGCAGTACTTC
-	TRBV10-3	TRBJ2-7	15	TRBD2	CAIRRTSGRPYEQYF	TGTGCCATCAGACGGACTAGCGGGAGGCCCTACGAGCAGTACTTC
-	TRBV7-9	TRBJ2-7	15	-	CASSFEYGGSYEQYF	TGTGCCAGCAGCTTTGAGTACGGTGGCTCCTACGAGCAGTACTTC
-	TRBV5-3	TRBJ2-7	14	-	CARSLEGGRYEQYF	TGTGCCAGAAGCTTGGAAGGAGGGAGGTACGAGCAGTACTTC
-	TRBV28	TRBJ1-1	15	TRBD1	CASSFPDRVGTEAFF	TGTGCCAGCAGTTTCCCGGACAGGGTTGGCACTGAAGCTTTCTTT
-	TRBV7-2	TRBJ2-2	16	-	CASSLGRVKSTGELFF	TGTGCCAGCAGCTTAGGGCGGGTAAAGAGCACCGGGGAGCTGTTTTTT
-	TRBV15	TRBJ2-5	14	-	CATSRDLFQETQYF	TGTGCCACCAGCAGAGACCTGTTCCAAGAGACCCAGTACTTC
-	TRBV5-6	TRBJ2-2	15	-	CASSLIAANTGELFF	TGTGCCAGCAGCTTAATAGCCGCGAACACCGGGGAGCTGTTTTTT
-	TRBV7-6	TRBJ2-5	16	TRBD1	CASSLGQGGGWETQYF	TGTGCCAGCAGCCTGGGACAGGGTGGGGGATGGGAGACCCAGTACTTC
-	TRBV7-2	TRBJ1-1	16	TRBD1	CASSPGQGLFFTEAFF	TGTGCCAGTAGCCCTGGACAGGGGCTGTTTTTCACTGAAGCTTTCTTT
-	TRBV30	TRBJ1-2	13	-	CAWSVRLNGGYTF	TGTGCCTGGAGTGTACGTCTAAATGGTGGCTACACCTTC
-	TRBV6-4	TRBJ2-2	17	-	CASSDRAGLSNTGELFF	TGTGCCAGCAGTGACCGAGCTGGACTTTCGAACACCGGGGAGCTGTTTTTT
-	TRBV19	TRBJ2-7	15	TRBD1	CASSARDRDTYEQYF	TGTGCCAGTAGTGCCCGGGACAGGGACACCTACGAGCAGTACTTC
-	TRBV19	TRBJ1-2	16	TRBD1	CASSIVLRDRASGYTF	TGTGCCAGTAGTATAGTTCTCCGGGACAGGGCTTCTGGCTACACCTTC
-	TRBV19	TRBJ1-5	14	-	CASRRTVSNQPQHF	TGTGCCAGTAGAAGGACAGTTAGCAATCAGCCCCAGCATTTT
-	TRBV27	TRBJ2-1	14	-	CASSPPPGYNEQFF	TGTGCCAGCAGTCCTCCCCCGGGATACAATGAGCAGTTCTTC
-	TRBV7-9	TRBJ1-2	14	-	CASSAETGFVGYTF	TGTGCCAGCAGCGCTGAAACAGGGTTCGTAGGCTACACCTTC
-	TRBV5-6	TRBJ1-5	12	-	CASSRGDQPQHF	TGTGCCAGCAGCCGGGGGGATCAGCCCCAGCATTTT
-	TRBV7-8	TRBJ1-5	17	-	CASSALGGAARNQPQHF	TGTGCCAGCAGCGCCCTGGGGGGGGCTGCTCGCAATCAGCCCCAGCATTTT
-	TRBV6-6	TRBJ2-1	15	-	CASSKPTASYNEQFF	TGTGCCAGCAGTAAGCCCACTGCCTCCTACAATGAGCAGTTCTTC
-	TRBV6-6	TRBJ2-6	15	-	CASSYSSSGANVLTF	TGTGCCAGCAGTTACTCGAGCTCTGGGGCCAACGTCCTGACTTTC
-	TRBV5-4	TRBJ2-7	14	-	CASSVDLRGYEQYF	TGTGCCAGCAGCGTGGACTTACGGGGCTACGAGCAGTACTTC
-	TRBV11-2	TRBJ1-1	15	-	CASSLDSRTIAEAFF	TGTGCCAGCAGCTTAGATTCGAGAACTATCGCTGAAGCTTTCTTT
-	TRBV2	TRBJ1-2	15	-	CASSRKTATTNGYTF	TGTGCCAGCAGTCGGAAGACTGCAACTACTAATGGCTACACCTTC
-	TRBV27	TRBJ1-2	13	-	CASSFSREGGYTF	TGTGCCAGCAGTTTTAGCAGGGAAGGGGGCTACACCTTC
-	TRBV27	TRBJ2-3	15	TRBD2	CASSKLAGVSDTQYF	TGTGCCAGCAGTAAACTAGCGGGAGTTTCAGATACGCAGTATTTT
-	TRBV4-3	TRBJ1-1	15	-	CASSVSTGLNTEAFF	TGCGCCAGCAGCGTCAGTACAGGGCTGAACACTGAAGCTTTCTTT
-	TRBV5-1	TRBJ2-1	14	TRBD2	CASTAAGGMNEQFF	TGCGCCAGCACTGCAGCGGGAGGGATGAATGAGCAGTTCTTC
-	TRBV5-4	TRBJ2-3	15	TRBD2	CASSLGGSVSNTQYF	TGTGCCAGCAGCTTGGGCGGGAGTGTGTCAAATACGCAGTATTTT
few	TRBV15	TRBJ1-2	16	TRBD1	CATSRSGDRGKNGYTF	TGTGCCACCAGCCGGTCTGGGGACAGGGGGAAAAATGGCTACACCTTC
-	TRBV7-9	TRBJ1-1	13	-	CASSNSQGTEAFF	TGTGCCAGCAGCAACTCCCAGGGCACTGAAGCTTTCTTT
many	TRBV7-3	TRBJ2-3	14	-	CASSYGLSTDTQYF	TGTGCCAGCAGCTACGGACTGAGCACAGATACGCAGTATTTT
-	TRBV28	TRBJ1-3	16	-	CASSLARGFQLDTIYF	TGTGCCAGCAGTTTGGCCAGGGGATTCCAGTTGGACACCATATATTTT
-	TRBV5-1	TRBJ2-2	16	TRBD1	CASSLDGQGNTGELFF	TGCGCCAGCAGCTTGGACGGACAGGGGAACACCGGGGAGCTGTTTTTT
-	TRBV5-4	TRBJ1-3	16	-	CASSLGGVQGGNTIYF	TGTGCCAGCAGCTTGGGGGGGGTCCAAGGCGGAAACACCATATATTTT
-	TRBV29-1	TRBJ2-7	13	-	CSVAGDWRGEQYF	TGCAGCGTTGCGGGCGACTGGCGGGGCGAGCAGTACTTC
-	TRBV19	TRBJ2-2	14	-	CASSIFPNTGELFF	TGTGCCAGTAGTATTTTCCCAAACACCGGGGAGCTGTTTTTT
-	TRBV19	TRBJ2-1	15	-	CASIRTAGSYNEQFF	TGTGCCAGCATTAGGACAGCGGGGTCCTACAATGAGCAGTTCTTC
few	TRBV6-5	TRBJ1-1	14	-	CASSPSPGNTEAFF	TGTGCCAGCAGTCCGTCCCCCGGGAACACTGAAGCTTTCTTT
few	TRBV6-1	TRBJ2-3	15	-	CASSEDPGSTDTQYF	TGTGCCAGCAGTGAAGATCCGGGAAGCACAGATACGCAGTATTTT
-	TRBV6-1	TRBJ2-7	14	-	CASKAGTLPSEQYF	TGTGCCAGCAAAGCAGGGACTCTCCCTTCCGAGCAGTACTTC
-	TRBV27	TRBJ1-1	13	TRBD1	CASSSGQGVEAFF	TGTGCCAGCAGTTCCGGACAGGGGGTTGAAGCTTTCTTT
-	TRBV5-1	TRBJ1-5	17	-	CASSLSPGQLSNQPQHF	TGCGCCAGCAGCTTGAGCCCTGGACAGCTGAGCAATCAGCCCCAGCATTTT
few	TRBV2	TRBJ2-5	15	-	CASSAGGQGGETQYF	TGTGCCAGCAGTGCGGGAGGACAGGGCGGGGAGACCCAGTACTTC
-	TRBV10-3	TRBJ1-2	14	TRBD1	CAISDQTGADGYTF	TGTGCCATCAGTGACCAGACAGGGGCAGATGGCTACACCTTC
-	TRBV19	TRBJ1-1	14	-	CASSTSDRNTEAFF	TGTGCCAGTAGTACCTCGGACAGAAACACTGAAGCTTTCTTT
once	TRBV7-9	TRBJ2-7	11	-	CASSLMGHQYF	TGTGCCAGCAGCTTAATGGGGCACCAGTACTTC
-	TRBV25-1	TRBJ2-5	15	TRBD1	CASSGRQGRTETQYF	TGTGCCAGCAGTGGGAGACAGGGGCGGACAGAGACCCAGTACTTC